This T cell receptor beta chain was recorded in a study of molecular identifiers for immune sequencing clone quantification. The study's findings and limits: Over 98% of CMV-specific effector molecules, but under 1% of naive ones, were in clones above 20 copies.

From the PCR reads, TCRdb called clonotypes with MiXCR, one entry per CDR3 protein. The sample shows about 510,000 distinct CDR3 sequences, less than 30% of them seen only once. Construction of naive CD8 libraries employed roughly 18,000 to 1,000,000 sorted cells together with 10%, 30% or 50% RNA. Concerning this clonotype: The antigen is undetermined.

Germline CDR1 reads LGHDT; CDR2 reads YNNKEL (reference sequence). V was trimmed by 3 bases and J by 0 bases, leaving 11 bases between them. This CDR3 region has 15 residues. The specimen sequenced was naive CD8+ T cells from blood, with Jurkat cell RNA spiked in. This sample's subset: FACS-sorted CD8+CD4-CCR7+CD45RA+ naive T cells. This rearrangement joins TRBV3-1 to TRBJ1-2; D call uncertain. The sequence derives from a human donor in good health. Some libraries in this study had Jurkat cell RNA spiked in. The CDR3 reads CASSHHDPSNYGYTF. The CDR3 DNA follows: TGTGCCAGCAGCCATCATGATCCCTCTAACTATGGCTACACCTTC.